Sequencing of this TCR beta chain was carried out in a study of shared clonotypes between healthy human individuals. Turning to this clone: Its cognate antigen is unknown. One end of the junction varies from germline; a read error may be responsible.

CDR1 and CDR2 from the germline V gene are SGHNT and YYREEE (reference sequence). CDR3 length equals 14 residues. The authors' processing: Filtering differed for immunoSEQ, which gave only junction sequences without quality scores. Assay: immunoSEQ multiplex PCR; the TCRdb copy retains only in-frame clones and omits some. Clone size and V and J calls were adopted from that table, with D and trimming inferred from the DNA. The table has some 2.1 million clones, about 95% seen once; the top ten hold approximately 1.2%. CD45RO-negative, CCR7-selected cells formed the naive CD8 fraction, which excluded terminally differentiated effector memory CD45RA+ cells. Study-wide results and limits: Among donors, clonotype sharing was expected to be affected by sequencing depth. Apart from blood, nothing was sampled; tissue repertoires likely differ.

The clonotype was recovered from a man younger than 30 in good health. This rearrangement joins TRBV5-4 to TRBJ1-2, with unresolved D. Sequenced material: naive CD8+ T cells sorted from blood. CDR3 in DNA: TGTGCCAGCAGTTTGGAGGAGTCGATCTATGGCTACACCTTC. Its protein product is CASSLEESIYGYTF.